A single sample is the source of the 28 T cell receptor beta chains below, sequenced in a study of T-cell memory formation after mild COVID-19. TCRdb passed the 5' RACE reads through MiXCR, listing each CDR3 protein once. The data hold hundreds of thousands of distinct CDR3 sequences, with 25% to 30% observed a single time. The sample comprised PBMCs or a T cell subset sorted from them (not recorded which). The source is an adult woman who had mild COVID-19 (a few samples of this study predate the infection). Cell type and time point are not known.

This rearrangement joins TRBV5-1 to TRBJ2-3; 11 bases are shared with TRBD2. V was pared by 0 bases and J by 1 base, with 4 bases of the junction left unmatched. The CDR3 is made up of 17 amino acids. From germline, CDR1 is SGHRS and CDR2 YFSETQ. In DNA form, the CDR3 reads TGCGCCAGCAGCTTGGAGGGACTAGCGGTCGGCACAGATACGCAGTATTTT. It translates to CASSLEGLAVGTDTQYF.

This clonotype was seen more than once but under ten times. The chain's CDR3 is CASRELAGGNTGELFF. The CDR3 DNA reads TGTGCCAGCAGGGAGCTAGCGGGGGGTAACACCGGGGAGCTGTTTTTT. The chain employs TRBV7-6 and TRBJ2-2; 11 nucleotides align to TRBD2. Germline V gene lookup returns CDR1 SGHVS and CDR2 FNYEAQ. V dropped 6 bases and J dropped 2; count of bases not matched to a gene: 5. The CDR3 sequence is 16 residues long.

The J gene is TRBJ2-7, the V gene TRBV7-6; tentative D call: TRBD1 (5 bases). The CDR3 extends over 13 amino acids. Trimming removed 2 bases from V and 7 bases from J, with 12 bases in between. Germline V gives CDR1 SGHVS, CDR2 FNYEAQ. The CDR3 bases are TGTGCCAGCAGCTTATCAGGGAACGGAGAGCAGTACTTC. Translating gives CASSLSGNGEQYF.

This rearrangement joins TRBV5-1 to TRBJ1-2, with D possibly matching TRBD1 (5 bases). This CDR3 spans 13 amino acids. The V and J ends lost 3 bases and 4 bases respectively, with 10 bases between them. Germline V gives CDR1 SGHRS, CDR2 YFSETQ. The CDR3 nucleotides read TGCGCCAGCAGCTCCGGGGGTATCTATGGCTACACCTTC. This gives the protein CASSSGGIYGYTF.

This clonotype has a handful of counts. The rearrangement links TRBV5-6 to TRBJ2-7; 12 nucleotides align to TRBD2. J lost 6 bases, V lost 1 base, and 5 bases had no gene match. The germline V gene has CDR1 SGHDT and CDR2 YYEEEE. The CDR3 runs to 15 residues. The CDR3 loop reads CASSLRPGLAGEQYF. The CDR3 coding sequence is TGTGCCAGCAGCTTGAGACCGGGACTAGCGGGCGAGCAGTACTTC. The full variable domain, its missing parts supplied by reference TRBV5-6 and TRBJ2-7, is DAGVTQSPTHLIKTRGQQVTLRCSPKSGHDTVSWYQQALGQGPQFIFQYYEEEERQRGNFPDRFSGHQFPNYSSELNVNALLLGDSALYLCASSLRPGLAGEQYFGPGTRLTVT.

This clonotype was seen more than once but under ten times. V and J are TRBV7-2 and TRBJ2-7; D unresolved. Per the germline V gene, CDR1 is SGHTA and CDR2 is FQGNSA. The CDR3 totals 14 residues. V was cut by 1 base and J by 0 bases, with 7 bases left in between. Written as DNA, the CDR3 is TGTGCCAGCAGCTTAGTACGGATCTCCTACGAGCAGTACTTC. This sequence encodes CASSLVRISYEQYF.

This clonotype has only a few counts. The rearrangement uses TRBV3-1 and TRBJ2-3, with 8 bases identical to TRBD2. Trimming removed 2 bases from V and 1 base from J; junction bases left unmatched: 11. The CDR3 spans 18 residues. Per germline, CDR1 LGHDT and CDR2 YNNKEL (reference sequence). CDR3 nucleotide sequence: TGTGCCAGCAGCCAAACCCTCGGGGGAGCGGGGGGCACAGATACGCAGTATTTT. It encodes CASSQTLGGAGGTDTQYF.

This clonotype was counted between two and nine times. The rearrangement joins TRBV5-5 to TRBJ1-1, with D tentatively TRBD1 (5 bases). Germline CDR1 and CDR2: SGHKS and YYEKEE (reference sequence). This CDR3 region has 13 residues. V was cut by 8 bases and J by 4 bases, with 15 bases left in between. CDR3 nucleotides: TGTGCCAGTGCACATCGGGGACTCACTGAAGCTTTCTTT. Its protein product is CASAHRGLTEAFF.

J is TRBJ2-5 and V is TRBV20-1, with D tentatively TRBD2 (6 bases). The CDR3 loop spans 14 amino acids. CDR1 and CDR2 (germline): DFQATT, SNEGSKA (reference sequence). V was pared by 0 bases and J by 5 bases, with 13 bases between. The CDR3: CSARDGRAGETQYF. The CDR3 DNA reads TGCAGTGCTAGAGATGGTAGGGCGGGGGAGACCCAGTACTTC.

The V call is TRBV4-1, the J call TRBJ2-3, with a tentative D call TRBD2 (6 bases). The CDR3 is made up of 17 amino acids. Germline V lookup: CDR1 MGHRA, CDR2 YSYEKL. With 0 bases removed from V and 3 bases from J, the gap between germline ends came to 16 bases. CDR3 protein: CASSQEGGEGLTDTQYF. The CDR3 DNA sequence: TGCGCCAGCAGCCAAGAGGGGGGTGAGGGGCTAACAGATACGCAGTATTTT.

In DNA, the CDR3 is TGTGCCAGCAGCCCCCGGGACCGGGACACCGGGGAGCTGTTTTTT. This gives the protein CASSPRDRDTGELFF. V is TRBV7-9 and J is TRBJ2-2; D tentatively reads TRBD1 or TRBD2 (5 bases each). Germline CDR1 and CDR2: SEHNR and FQNEAQ (reference sequence). Trimming shortened V by 5 bases and J by 3 bases, and 13 bases separated the two germline ends. The CDR3 is made up of 15 amino acids.

The chain uses TRBV7-9 and TRBJ1-2, with 7 bases fitting TRBD1. V lost 5 bases, J lost 0 bases, and 9 bases stayed unmatched. The CDR3 totals 16 residues. The V gene's germline CDR1 is SEHNR and CDR2 FQNEAQ (reference sequence). DNA of the CDR3: TGTGCCAGCAGCCTCAGGGACAGTTTTTCTAACTATGGCTACACCTTC. Its protein is CASSLRDSFSNYGYTF.

This clonotype was detected a few times. The V and J genes are TRBV20-1 and TRBJ2-1; D is ambiguous. The CDR3 consists of 15 residues. The germline gives CDR1 DFQATT, CDR2 SNEGSKA (reference sequence). Trimming left V 6 bases short and J 1 base short, with 16 bases between. The CDR3 sequence is CSAHPFPDSYNEQFF. The DNA for the CDR3 is TGCAGTGCCCACCCTTTCCCAGATTCCTACAATGAGCAGTTCTTC.

This clonotype was counted only a few times. The chain has TRBV24-1 and TRBJ2-7; D is perhaps TRBD2 (6 bases). The V end lost 4 bases, the J end lost 1 base, and 10 bases lay between the germline ends. Per germline, CDR1 KGHDR and CDR2 SFDVKD. CDR3 length equals 14 residues. The CDR3 sequence is CATSDGGGSYEQYF. CDR3 bases: TGTGCCACCAGTGACGGGGGAGGATCCTACGAGCAGTACTTC.

This clonotype was observed a few times. This sequence joins TRBV7-8 and TRBJ2-7, with D perhaps matching TRBD1 (6 bases). There are 13 residues in the CDR3. Per the germline V gene, CDR1 is SGHVS and CDR2 is FQNEAQ. V was clipped by 5 bases and J by 5 bases, with 13 bases between them. For the CDR3, the DNA is TGTGCCAGCAGCACGATAGGGGGAGACGAGCAGTACTTC. This translates into CASSTIGGDEQYF.

This clonotype was seen a handful of times. The genes are TRBV12-3 or TRBV12-4 and TRBJ1-2, with 7 bases that match TRBD1. This CDR3 contains 16 residues. V lost 5 bases and J lost 2; bases outside the gene matches: 11. CDR3 coding DNA: TGTGCCAGCAGTCCCCAAGGACAGGAGAGAAACTATGGCTACACCTTC. This codes for CASSPQGQERNYGYTF.

J is TRBJ2-3 and V is TRBV30; 7 bases map to TRBD2. The V and J ends lost 0 bases and 1 base, in that order; junction bases with no gene match: 10. The germline CDR1 and CDR2 sequences are GTSNPN and SVGIG (reference sequence). The CDR3 contains 17 residues. The CDR3 reads CAWSVIGLAGGTDTQYF. DNA for the CDR3: TGTGCCTGGAGTGTGATCGGTCTGGCGGGGGGCACAGATACGCAGTATTTT.

A few counts support this clonotype. The chain is built from TRBV4-2 and TRBJ2-5, with TRBD1 as a possible D gene (5 bases). Germline values: CDR1 LGHNA, CDR2 YNFKEQ. The CDR3 totals 16 residues. The V end lost 1 base, the J end lost 0 bases, and 12 bases lay between the germline ends. The CDR3 DNA sequence: TGTGCCAGCAGCCAAGGGGCAGGGTGGGACCAAGAGACCCAGTACTTC. It is translated as CASSQGAGWDQETQYF.

Only a few counts were recorded for this clonotype. This chain connects TRBV30 to TRBJ1-1; the match to TRBD1 covers 8 bases. J was trimmed by 0 bases and V by 3 bases; bases with no gene match: 21. Looked up from germline, CDR1 is GTSNPN and CDR2 is SVGIG (reference sequence). CDR3 length: 20 residues. This CDR3 is CAWSPVGGQARLSLNTEAFF. CDR3 coding DNA: TGTGCCTGGAGCCCTGTCGGGGGACAGGCTCGACTGTCCCTGAACACTGAAGCTTTCTTT.

This clonotype was counted between two and nine times. This chain links TRBV20-1 with TRBJ2-3; 8 nucleotides match TRBD2. The CDR3 covers 14 residues. Germline V CDR1 and CDR2: DFQATT, SNEGSKA (reference sequence). Trimming took 3 bases from V and 5 from J; bases not matched to a gene: 7. Here the CDR3 reads CSASPPGGVDTQYF. CDR3 nucleotide sequence: TGCAGTGCTAGTCCCCCCGGGGGGGTAGATACGCAGTATTTT.

The sample holds a few counts of this clonotype. The chain uses TRBV29-1 and TRBJ2-7; D unresolved. The CDR3 contains 13 residues. CDR1 is SQVTM and CDR2 is ANQGSEA in the germline V gene. The V end lost 7 bases, the J end lost 6 bases, and 19 bases lay between the germline ends. The CDR3 protein is CSAAAPSRSEQYF. The CDR3 coding sequence is TGCAGCGCTGCAGCCCCTTCCCGGTCCGAGCAGTACTTC.

This clonotype was counted a single time. The chain has TRBV7-2 and TRBJ1-1; maybe TRBD1 (6 bases). Trimming took 2 bases from V and 2 from J, leaving 12 bases between them. CDR3 size: 15 residues. Germline assignment: CDR1 SGHTA and CDR2 FQGNSA. Here the CDR3 reads CASSLWGQGNTEAFF. The CDR3 DNA is TGTGCCAGCAGCTTATGGGGGCAGGGTAACACTGAAGCTTTCTTT.

This clonotype showed up just a few times. The rearrangement links TRBV7-2 to TRBJ2-2; TRBD2 matches at 14 bases. CDR3 length: 17 amino acids. Germline-derived CDR1 and CDR2 are SGHTA and FQGNSA. The trim removed 11 bases at V and 5 bases at J, leaving 13 bases unmatched. The CDR3 DNA reads TGTGCCTCCGCCCAGGGGGGACTAGCGGGAGTTACCGGGGAGCTGTTTTTT. Translating gives CASAQGGLAGVTGELFF.

This clonotype turned up a few times. This chain uses TRBV4-1 with TRBJ2-3; tentative D call: TRBD1 (6 bases). From germline, CDR1 is MGHRA and CDR2 YSYEKL. The V end was cut by 2 bases, the J end by 2 bases, with 17 bases between. This CDR3 is 17 amino acids long. The CDR3 protein is CASSQTGRDTYTDTQYF. CDR3 bases: TGCGCCAGCAGCCAAACGGGCCGGGACACCTACACAGATACGCAGTATTTT.

The rearrangement uses TRBV6-2 or TRBV6-3 and TRBJ2-4; TRBD2 might be the D (6 bases). Germline-derived CDR1 and CDR2 are MNHEY and SVGEGT. The V gene lost 2 bases and the J gene lost 6 bases, with 11 bases spanning the gap. CDR3 length equals 14 residues. CDR3 protein: CASSYVGLGNIQYF. The CDR3 DNA follows: TGTGCCAGCAGTTACGTGGGACTCGGAAACATTCAGTACTTC.

The chain recombines TRBV7-9 with TRBJ2-7, with D maybe TRBD2 (6 bases). The germline gives CDR1 SEHNR, CDR2 FQNEAQ (reference sequence). The CDR3 runs to 16 residues. The germline V and J ends were trimmed by 2 bases and 5 bases, with 19 bases remaining between them. CDR3 DNA: TGTGCCAGCAGCTTATCTCTTGGGGAGGCCGTTGACGAGCAGTACTTC. It translates to CASSLSLGEAVDEQYF.

The table lists this clonotype with a few counts. The CDR3 spells CASSVGLGGLNEQFF. The CDR3 DNA is TGTGCCAGCAGCGTAGGTCTTGGAGGCCTCAATGAGCAGTTCTTC. The chain has TRBV9 and TRBJ2-1; tentative D call: TRBD2 (5 bases). The V end lost 0 bases, the J end lost 6 bases, and 13 bases lay between the germline ends. This CDR3 has 15 amino acids. Germline loops: CDR1 SGDLS, CDR2 YYNGEE. Complete variable domain (other parts from reference TRBV9 and TRBJ2-1): DSGVTQTPKHLITATGQRVTLRCSPRSGDLSVYWYQQSLDQGLQFLIQYYNGEERAKGNILERFSAQQFPDLHSELNLSSLELGDSALYFCASSVGLGGLNEQFFGPGTRLTVL.

This clonotype was counted between two and nine times. The chain recombines TRBV20-1 with TRBJ2-1; 14 nucleotides agree with TRBD2. V was pared by 1 base and J by 7 bases, with 6 bases of the junction left unmatched. The CDR3 consists of 16 residues. Germline V gives CDR1 DFQATT, CDR2 SNEGSKA (reference sequence). The CDR3 here is CSARAGTSGRLNEQFF. As DNA, the CDR3 is TGCAGTGCTAGAGCCGGGACTAGCGGGAGATTAAATGAGCAGTTCTTC.